A selection of T cell receptor beta chains follows, all from one sample in a study of identical twins. TCRdb fed the 5' RACE reads into MiXCR, producing one record per CDR3 protein. The sample consists of 300,000 to 400,000 distinct CDR3 sequences, roughly 9% of them appearing once. Material for sequencing was naive T cells sorted from blood. These receptors were taken from a woman in her forties or fifties in good health. The CDR3 runs from the conserved cysteine through the conserved F or W. A D gene is named only where the DNA matches it firmly. Only some rows state a clone size, as once, few, many or a class for expanded clones.

d_call,clone_size,j_call,v_call,cdr3_aa,cdr3_nt
NA,many,TRBJ2-2,TRBV12-3/TRBV12-4,CASSLSQAGELFF,TGTGCCAGCAGTTTATCCCAGGCCGGGGAGCTGTTTTTT
NA,few,TRBJ1-1,TRBV12-3/TRBV12-4,CASSYPVLGSTEAFF,TGTGCCAGCAGTTACCCAGTTTTGGGGTCCACTGAAGCTTTCTTT
TRBD2,few,TRBJ2-7,TRBV12-5,CASGFSRLANYEQYF,TGTGCTAGTGGTTTTTCTCGACTAGCAAACTACGAGCAGTACTTC
TRBD2,NA,TRBJ2-2,TRBV19,CASTSLAGVGGELFF,TGTGCCAGTACCTCCTTAGCGGGAGTGGGCGGGGAGCTGTTTTTT
NA,many,TRBJ2-2,TRBV4-1,CASSPVQNTGELFF,TGCGCCAGCAGCCCGGTACAGAACACCGGGGAGCTGTTTTTT
TRBD2,once,TRBJ2-5,TRBV7-6,CASSELAGGPRETQYF,TGTGCCAGCAGTGAATTAGCGGGAGGGCCTCGAGAGACCCAGTACTTC
NA,NA,TRBJ1-1,TRBV20-1,CSASTTREAFF,TGCAGTGCTAGTACTACGAGGGAAGCTTTCTTT
NA,NA,TRBJ2-1,TRBV7-2,CASRRGGLRGGEQFF,TGTGCCAGCAGAAGAGGGGGACTTCGTGGCGGTGAGCAGTTCTTC
NA,many,TRBJ2-3,TRBV12-3/TRBV12-4,CASSQGTDTQYF,TGTGCCAGCAGCCAGGGCACAGATACGCAGTATTTT
NA,few,TRBJ2-1,TRBV3-1,CASSLLTPLGHNEQFF,TGTGCCAGCAGCCTCTTGACTCCTTTGGGTCACAATGAGCAGTTCTTC
TRBD1,few,TRBJ1-5,TRBV20-1,CSARDVDLTGYRGGQPQHF,TGCAGTGCTAGAGATGTCGATCTGACAGGGTATAGAGGGGGTCAGCCCCAGCATTTT
NA,NA,TRBJ1-4,TRBV12-3/TRBV12-4,CASRPTAATNEKLFF,TGTGCCAGCAGACCCACAGCTGCAACTAATGAAAAACTGTTTTTT
NA,few,TRBJ2-7,TRBV14,CASSGGAAGSRYEQYF,TGTGCCAGCAGCGGGGGTGCGGCAGGATCCCGCTACGAGCAGTACTTC
NA,few,TRBJ2-1,TRBV2,CASRGLSSYNEQFF,TGTGCCAGCAGAGGTTTAAGCTCCTACAATGAGCAGTTCTTC
NA,many,TRBJ2-7,TRBV5-1,CASSLSSGGYEQYF,TGCGCCAGCAGCTTGAGTAGCGGAGGATACGAGCAGTACTTC
NA,few,TRBJ1-2,TRBV25-1,CASSESGYYGYTF,TGTGCCAGCAGTGAAAGCGGCTACTATGGCTACACCTTC
NA,many,TRBJ2-7,TRBV6-5,CASSYSQDGYEQYF,TGTGCCAGCAGTTACTCTCAGGATGGGTACGAGCAGTACTTC
NA,NA,TRBJ1-4,TRBV7-8,CASSLGRHPKGEKLFF,TGTGCCAGCAGCTTAGGCCGACACCCCAAAGGGGAAAAACTGTTTTTT
NA,many,TRBJ1-1,TRBV4-1,CASSQDHFRSTEAFF,TGCGCCAGCAGCCAAGACCACTTTAGGAGCACTGAAGCTTTCTTT
TRBD2,many,TRBJ2-3,TRBV5-1,CASSWGLVEDTQYF,TGCGCCAGCAGCTGGGGACTAGTAGAAGATACGCAGTATTTT
NA,NA,TRBJ2-1,TRBV20-1,CRRGSNNEQFF,TGCAGGAGGGGCTCCAACAATGAGCAGTTCTTC
NA,few,TRBJ2-3,TRBV12-3/TRBV12-4,CASSLGPEDTQYF,TGTGCCAGCAGTTTAGGGCCGGAGGATACGCAGTATTTT
TRBD1,many,TRBJ2-4,TRBV20-1,CSARGGFQGAGIQYF,TGCAGTGCTAGAGGGGGATTCCAGGGGGCAGGCATTCAGTACTTC
TRBD1,NA,TRBJ2-4,TRBV18,CASSSSPTGGSWYIQYF,TGTGCCAGCTCAAGCTCGCCTACAGGGGGGAGTTGGTACATTCAGTACTTC
NA,NA,TRBJ2-2,TRBV5-1,CASSYLATGTGELFF,TGCGCCAGCAGCTATCTGGCGACCGGCACCGGGGAGCTGTTTTTT
TRBD1,NA,TRBJ1-5,TRBV20-1,CSASENTGAGNQPQHF,TGCAGTGCTAGCGAGAACACAGGGGCAGGCAATCAGCCCCAGCATTTT
TRBD1,few,TRBJ1-1,TRBV7-9,CASSSEGATTEAFF,TGTGCCAGCAGCTCAGAGGGGGCGACCACTGAAGCTTTCTTT
NA,many,TRBJ1-3,TRBV5-5,CASSLDRAAGNTIYF,TGTGCCAGCAGCTTGGACAGGGCCGCTGGAAACACCATATATTTT
NA,NA,TRBJ2-4,TRBV2,CASSEETGTKNIQYF,TGTGCCAGCAGTGAGGAAACAGGGACAAAAAACATTCAGTACTTC
TRBD2,many,TRBJ2-1,TRBV14,CASSHLAGVSNEQFF,TGTGCCAGCAGCCACCTAGCGGGAGTGAGCAATGAGCAGTTCTTC
TRBD2,NA,TRBJ2-2,TRBV5-1,CASSPPTSGRDTGELFF,TGCGCCAGCAGCCCCCCGACTAGCGGGAGGGACACCGGGGAGCTGTTTTTT
NA,many,TRBJ1-6,TRBV12-3/TRBV12-4,CASSFQGPGRSPLHF,TGTGCCAGCAGTTTCCAGGGACCCGGACGGTCACCCCTCCACTTT
NA,many,TRBJ2-1,TRBV12-3/TRBV12-4,CASSLRGAPDSRDEQFF,TGTGCCAGCAGTTTACGGGGGGCCCCGGACTCCCGCGATGAGCAGTTCTTC
NA,NA,TRBJ1-1,TRBV20-1,CSARLWGTEAFF,TGCAGTGCTAGGCTGTGGGGTACTGAAGCTTTCTTT
NA,NA,TRBJ1-2,TRBV25-1,CASRTAYGYTF,TGTGCCAGCAGGACAGCCTATGGCTACACCTTC
NA,few,TRBJ1-2,TRBV29-1,CSVEAKNYGYTF,TGCAGCGTTGAAGCCAAAAACTATGGCTACACCTTC
NA,many,TRBJ2-1,TRBV3-1,CASSQMGPGEQFF,TGTGCCAGCAGCCAGATGGGACCCGGAGAGCAGTTCTTC
NA,many,TRBJ1-1,TRBV24-1,CATSAYSDTEAFF,TGTGCCACCAGTGCCTACAGTGACACTGAAGCTTTCTTT